The 25 T cell receptor beta chains given below trace back to one sample, sequenced in a study of OX40 agonist ivuxolimab in advanced cancers. Generated by immunoSEQ multiplex PCR, the TCRdb table keeps only in-frame clones and is missing some. Of tens of thousands of clones in the sample, about 92% were seen once. The sample here was CD4+ or CD8+ T cells sorted from blood, taken in a trial of the OX40 agonist ivuxolimab. The receptors were sampled from an adult with an advanced solid tumor such as melanoma, head and neck, liver or kidney cancer.

The rearrangement uses TRBV6-6 and TRBJ2-7; no clear D. Germline V gene sequence: CDR1 MNHNY, CDR2 SVGAGI (reference sequence). The CDR3 runs 12 residues. The germline V and J ends were trimmed by 2 bases and 2 bases, with 4 bases remaining between them. As DNA, the CDR3 is TGTGCCAGCAGTTACGTTCCCTACGAGCAGTACTTC. Encoded protein: CASSYVPYEQYF.

The chain links TRBV23-1 to TRBJ1-1; 8 nucleotides agree with TRBD1. TRBV23-1 is flagged as an ORF with uncertain function. The CDR3 consists of 16 residues. The ends lost 7 bases at V and 0 bases at J; junction bases unmatched: 10. The CDR3 nucleotides read TGCGCCAGCATCGGACAGGGCGCTCCTATGAACACTGAAGCTTTCTTT. Translation gives CASIGQGAPMNTEAFF.

The chain combines TRBV5-6 with TRBJ1-1, with TRBD1 as a possible D gene (6 bases). V was shortened by 2 bases and J by 5 bases, with 13 bases between the two germline ends. CDR1 is SGHDT, CDR2 YYEEEE, per germline. The CDR3 length is 14 residues. Here the CDR3 DNA reads TGTGCCAGCAGCTTACAGGGAGGATGGACTGAAGCTTTCTTT. This codes for CASSLQGGWTEAFF.

The J gene is TRBJ2-7, the V gene TRBV7-9, with 9 bases aligning to TRBD1. J gave up 2 bases and V 7 bases, and 6 bases lay outside the gene matches. The CDR3 is 14 amino acids. Germline loops: CDR1 SEHNR, CDR2 FQNEAQ (reference sequence). The DNA for the CDR3 is TGTGCCAGCAAATCGGGGGACAGGGCCTACGAGCAGTACTTC. Its translation is CASKSGDRAYEQYF. The full variable domain, rest sourced from reference TRBV7-9 and TRBJ2-7, is DTGVSQNPRHKITKRGQNVTFRCDPISEHNRLYWYRQTLGQGPEFLTYFQNEAQLEKSRLLSDRFSAERPKGSFSTLEIQRTEQGDSAMYLCASKSGDRAYEQYFGPGTRLTVT.

The chain combines TRBV30 with TRBJ2-3; maybe TRBD2 (5 bases). The CDR3 is made up of 14 amino acids. The V gene's germline CDR1 is GTSNPN and CDR2 SVGIG (reference sequence). V was cut by 3 bases and J by 0 bases, with 10 bases left in between. CDR3 loop: CAWSWTSSTDTQYF. Here the CDR3 DNA reads TGTGCCTGGAGCTGGACTTCTAGCACAGATACGCAGTATTTT.

The chain is built from TRBV5-8 and TRBJ1-1; D gene ambiguous. In germline, CDR1 is SGHTS, CDR2 YDEGEE. The CDR3 is 14 amino acids. V shed 3 bases and J shed 1 base, with 10 bases lying between them. The CDR3 here is CASSSGRRNTEAFF. The DNA of the CDR3 is TGTGCCAGCAGCTCCGGACGGAGGAACACTGAAGCTTTCTTT.

The chain joins TRBV25-1 to TRBJ2-1; D not resolved. CDR3 length: 13 residues. Germline CDR1 is MGHDK and CDR2 is SYGVNS. Trimming removed 7 bases from V and 5 bases from J, with 12 bases in between. The CDR3 nucleotides read TGTGCCAGCACGGACCTTAGGGACAATGAGCAGTTCTTC. The encoded protein is CASTDLRDNEQFF.

The chain joins TRBV13 to TRBJ1-4, with a weak D call TRBD1 (5 bases). Germline assignment: CDR1 PRHDT and CDR2 FYEKMQ (reference sequence). V was pared by 5 bases and J by 8 bases, with 15 bases between. The CDR3 spans 14 residues. In nucleotides, the CDR3 is TGTGCCAGCAGCCGGATGTCAGGGCAGGAAAAACTGTTTTTT. The encoded protein is CASSRMSGQEKLFF. The full variable domain, completed using reference TRBV13 and TRBJ1-4, is AAGVIQSPRHLIKEKRETATLKCYPIPRHDTVYWYQQGPGQDPQFLISFYEKMQSDKGSIPDRFSAQQFSDYHSELNMSSLELGDSALYFCASSRMSGQEKLFFGSGTQLSVL.

This clone has more than one count but fewer than ten. The J gene is TRBJ1-1, the V gene TRBV7-9; possibly TRBD1 for D (5 bases). Per germline, CDR1 SEHNR and CDR2 FQNEAQ (reference sequence). The ends were cut back, 6 bases at V and 1 base at J, with 9 bases in the middle. The CDR3 is 13 residues long. The CDR3 coding sequence is TGTGCCAGCAGAGGGGCGGGGAACACTGAAGCTTTCTTT. Translated, it gives CASRGAGNTEAFF.

The V gene is TRBV10-2, the J gene TRBJ1-2, with D tentatively TRBD1 (6 bases). The germline V and J ends were trimmed by 6 bases and 5 bases, with 10 bases remaining between them. From germline, CDR1 is WSHSY and CDR2 SAAADI. The CDR3 consists of 12 residues. The CDR3 bases are TGCGCCAGCAGAGGACAGAGGTATGGCTACACCTTC. As protein: CASRGQRYGYTF.

This chain links TRBV9 with TRBJ2-7; possible D gene TRBD1, 6 bases. This CDR3 is built from 15 residues. V was cut by 0 bases and J by 3 bases, with 13 bases left in between. CDR1 and CDR2 from the germline V gene are SGDLS and YYNGEE. CDR3 region: CASSVEGHSIYEQYF. CDR3 coding DNA: TGTGCCAGCAGCGTAGAGGGACATTCTATCTACGAGCAGTACTTC.

This chain joins TRBV5-6 and TRBJ1-1, with D possibly being TRBD1 (6 bases). Germline V CDR1 and CDR2: SGHDT, YYEEEE. V was shortened by 0 bases and J by 10 bases, with 13 bases between the two germline ends. The CDR3 loop spans 13 amino acids. CDR3 protein: CASSLDRDRGAFF. As DNA, the CDR3 is TGTGCCAGCAGCTTGGACAGGGATCGTGGAGCTTTCTTT.

The chain is built from TRBV19 and TRBJ2-7; D is perhaps TRBD1 (5 bases). CDR1 is LNHDA and CDR2 is SQIVND in the germline V gene (reference sequence). The germline V and J ends were trimmed by 5 bases and 1 base, with 12 bases remaining between them. The CDR3 covers 14 residues. The CDR3 region is CASSDSGWSYEQYF. The CDR3 nucleotides read TGTGCCAGTAGTGACTCAGGGTGGTCCTACGAGCAGTACTTC.

As DNA, the CDR3 is TGTGCCAGATCACTAGCGGGAGGGTACAATGAGCAGTTCTTC. Residues: CARSLAGGYNEQFF. The chain couples TRBV2 to TRBJ2-1; 13 bases match TRBD2. The CDR3 has 14 amino acids. V lost 9 bases to trimming and J lost 4 bases; unmatched junction nucleotides: 3. The germline gives CDR1 SNHLY, CDR2 FYNNEI. Based on the CDR3 plus reference TRBV2 and TRBJ2-1, the full variable domain is EPEVTQTPSHQVTQMGQEVILRCVPISNHLYFYWYRQILGQKVEFLVSFYNNEISEKSEIFDDQFSVERPDGSNFTLKIRSTKLEDSAMYFCARSLAGGYNEQFFGPGTRLTVL.

The chain links TRBV18 to TRBJ2-5; 10 bases are a match to TRBD2. Germline values: CDR1 KGHSH, CDR2 LQKENI. There are 15 residues in the CDR3. After removal of 5 bases from V and 4 bases from J, the junction contained 7 bases not matched to a gene. The CDR3 region has the DNA TGTGCCAGCTCATCAGGACTAGCGGAAGGAGAGACCCAGTACTTC. Amino acids: CASSSGLAEGETQYF.

V is TRBV6-5 and J is TRBJ1-1; D possibly corresponds to TRBD1 (5 bases). CDR1 is MNHEY, CDR2 SVGAGI, per germline. The CDR3 consists of 12 residues. Trimming left V 5 bases short and J 5 bases short, with 9 bases between. In nucleotides, the CDR3 is TGTGCCAGCAGTGTGGGGGGAACTGAAGCTTTCTTT. Translated: CASSVGGTEAFF.

The chain links TRBV4-3 to TRBJ2-1, with D hard to call. CDR1 and CDR2 (germline): LGHNA, YSLEER. There are 16 residues in the CDR3. Trimming removed 0 bases at V and 0 bases at J, with 9 bases between. The chain's CDR3 is CASSQDLWDSYNEQFF. As DNA, the CDR3 is TGCGCCAGCAGCCAAGATCTATGGGACTCCTACAATGAGCAGTTCTTC.

This chain joins TRBV5-4 and TRBJ2-2; 8 bases are shared with TRBD1. Losses at the gene ends were 0 bases for V and 5 bases for J; bases not matched to a gene: 9. The CDR3 extends over 17 amino acids. Germline V gives CDR1 SGHNT, CDR2 YYREEE (reference sequence). CDR3: CASSLAPGTGSTGELFF. CDR3 in DNA: TGTGCCAGCAGCTTGGCCCCCGGGACAGGATCGACCGGGGAGCTGTTTTTT.

This rearrangement joins TRBV12-5 to TRBJ2-2, with 10 bases matching TRBD1. This CDR3 contains 17 residues. Germline values: CDR1 LGHNT, CDR2 FRNRAP. Germline trimming cut 0 bases from V and 4 bases from J; bases unmatched to any gene: 5. The CDR3 sequence is CASGLVLTGGRTGELFF. CDR3 bases: TGTGCTAGTGGTTTGGTACTGACAGGGGGCCGCACCGGGGAGCTGTTTTTT. The entire variable domain, with the rest obtained from reference TRBV12-5 and TRBJ2-2, is as follows: DARVTQTPRHKVTEMGQEVTMRCQPILGHNTVFWYRQTMMQGLELLAYFRNRAPLDDSGMPKDRFSAEMPDATLATLKIQPSEPRDSAVYFCASGLVLTGGRTGELFFGEGSRLTVL.

V usage is TRBV9 and J usage is TRBJ2-7; unclear D gene. This CDR3 is 15 amino acids long. The ends were cut back, 2 bases at V and 3 bases at J, with 15 bases in the middle. Germline V gene lookup returns CDR1 SGDLS and CDR2 YYNGEE. The CDR3 region is CASSVLGGEVYEQYF. CDR3 coding DNA: TGTGCCAGCAGCGTCCTGGGCGGAGAGGTCTACGAGCAGTACTTC.

The chain uses TRBV7-6 and TRBJ2-7; tentatively, D is TRBD1 or TRBD2 (5 bases each). This CDR3 spans 17 amino acids. Germline-derived CDR1 and CDR2 are SGHVS and FNYEAQ. The V gene lost 5 bases and the J gene lost 7 bases, with 27 bases spanning the gap. Written as DNA, the CDR3 is TGTGCCAGCAGCCCCCAGCCCCGGGGACCCACCCTGGGGGAGCAGTACTTC. Encoded protein: CASSPQPRGPTLGEQYF.

This chain uses TRBV13 with TRBJ1-1; a possible D gene is TRBD1 (5 bases). Between the trimmed V and J ends, which lost 4 bases and 6 bases, there was a span of 12 bases. The CDR3 runs 13 residues. The V gene's germline CDR1 is PRHDT and CDR2 FYEKMQ (reference sequence). The CDR3 loop reads CASSSGPLPEAFF. The CDR3 DNA is TGTGCCAGCAGCTCAGGGCCGTTGCCTGAAGCTTTCTTT.

The chain carries TRBV29-1 and TRBJ1-2, with 11 bases aligning to TRBD1. The germline V gene encodes CDR1 SQVTM and CDR2 ANQGSEA. V lost 4 bases, J lost 7 bases, and 2 bases stayed unmatched. The length of the CDR3 is 12 residues. In DNA, the CDR3 is TGCAGCGTTGTAGGACAGGGGGCTGGCTACACCTTC. Protein sequence: CSVVGQGAGYTF.

The rearrangement links TRBV27 to TRBJ2-1; D not resolved. The length of the CDR3 is 14 residues. Trimming removed 6 bases from V and 7 bases from J, with 16 bases in between. Per the germline V gene, CDR1 is MNHEY and CDR2 is SMNVEV (reference sequence). The CDR3 DNA is TGTGCCAGCAGCCCCTCAGTACTCGGAAATGAGCAGTTCTTC. Protein product: CASSPSVLGNEQFF.

The chain joins TRBV7-9 to TRBJ2-5; TRBD1 might be the D (5 bases). The V gene's germline CDR1 is SEHNR and CDR2 FQNEAQ (reference sequence). CDR3 length: 14 residues. Trimming left V 6 bases short and J 1 base short, with 12 bases between. CDR3 DNA: TGTGCCAGCAGGCCCGACAGATTCCAAGAGACCCAGTACTTC. Translation gives CASRPDRFQETQYF.